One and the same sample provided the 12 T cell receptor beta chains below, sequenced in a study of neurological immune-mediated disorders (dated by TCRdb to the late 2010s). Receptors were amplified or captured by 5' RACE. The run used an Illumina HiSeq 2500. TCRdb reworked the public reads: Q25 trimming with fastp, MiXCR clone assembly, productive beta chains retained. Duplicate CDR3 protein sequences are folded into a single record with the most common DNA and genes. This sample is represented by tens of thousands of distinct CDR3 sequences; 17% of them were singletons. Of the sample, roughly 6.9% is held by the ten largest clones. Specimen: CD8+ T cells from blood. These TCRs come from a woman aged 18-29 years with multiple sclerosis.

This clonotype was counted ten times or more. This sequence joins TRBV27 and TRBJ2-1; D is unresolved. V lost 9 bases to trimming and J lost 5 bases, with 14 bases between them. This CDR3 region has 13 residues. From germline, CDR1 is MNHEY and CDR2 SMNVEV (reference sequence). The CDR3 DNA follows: TGTGCCAGACCCCCCCGGCTGGACAATGAGCAGTTCTTC. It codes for CARPPRLDNEQFF.

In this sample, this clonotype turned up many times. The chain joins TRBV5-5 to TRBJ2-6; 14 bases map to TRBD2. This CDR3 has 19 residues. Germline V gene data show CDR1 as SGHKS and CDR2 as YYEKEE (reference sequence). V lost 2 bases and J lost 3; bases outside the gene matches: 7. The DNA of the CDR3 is TGTGCCAGCAGCTTAAGGACTAGCGGGAGGTTAAGTGGGGCCAACGTCCTGACTTTC. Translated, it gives CASSLRTSGRLSGANVLTF.

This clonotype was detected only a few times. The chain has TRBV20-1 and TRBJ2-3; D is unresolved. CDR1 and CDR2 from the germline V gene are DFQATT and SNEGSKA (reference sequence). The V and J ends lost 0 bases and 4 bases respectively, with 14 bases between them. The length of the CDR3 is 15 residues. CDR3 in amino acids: CSARDLGIGADTQYF. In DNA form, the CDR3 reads TGCAGTGCTAGAGACCTGGGGATAGGAGCAGATACGCAGTATTTT.

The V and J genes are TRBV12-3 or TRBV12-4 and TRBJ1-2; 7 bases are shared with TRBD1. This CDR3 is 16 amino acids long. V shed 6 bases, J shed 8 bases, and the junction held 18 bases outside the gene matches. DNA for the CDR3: TGTGCCAGCAGCACCCCGACAGGGCCCGGTACTGGGGGCTACACCTTC. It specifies CASSTPTGPGTGGYTF.

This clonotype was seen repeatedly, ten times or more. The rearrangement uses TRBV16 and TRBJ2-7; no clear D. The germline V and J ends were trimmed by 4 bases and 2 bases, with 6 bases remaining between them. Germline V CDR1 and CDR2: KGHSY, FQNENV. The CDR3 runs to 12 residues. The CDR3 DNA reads TGTGCCAGCAGCCCCAGCACCTACGAGCAGTACGTC. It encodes CASSPSTYEQYV.

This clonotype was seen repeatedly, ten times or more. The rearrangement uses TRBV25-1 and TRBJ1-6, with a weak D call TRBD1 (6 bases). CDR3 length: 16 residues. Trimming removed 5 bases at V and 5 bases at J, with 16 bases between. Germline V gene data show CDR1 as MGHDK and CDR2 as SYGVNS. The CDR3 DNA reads TGTGCCAGCAGTCCCCGACTGGGGGGCGATAATTCACCCCTCCACTTT. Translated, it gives CASSPRLGGDNSPLHF.

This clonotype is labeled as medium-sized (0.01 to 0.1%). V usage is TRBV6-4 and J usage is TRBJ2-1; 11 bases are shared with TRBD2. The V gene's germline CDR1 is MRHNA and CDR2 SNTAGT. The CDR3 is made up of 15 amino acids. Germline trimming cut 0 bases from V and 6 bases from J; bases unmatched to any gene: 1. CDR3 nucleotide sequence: TGTGCCAGCAGTGACTCTAGCGGGGGGGCCAATGAGCAGTTCTTC. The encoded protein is CASSDSSGGANEQFF.

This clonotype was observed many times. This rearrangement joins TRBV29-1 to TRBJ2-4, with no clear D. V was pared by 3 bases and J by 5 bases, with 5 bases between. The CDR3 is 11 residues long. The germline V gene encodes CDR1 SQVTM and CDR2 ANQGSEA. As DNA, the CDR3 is TGCAGCGTTGAGACGGAAAACATTCAGTACTTC. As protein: CSVETENIQYF.

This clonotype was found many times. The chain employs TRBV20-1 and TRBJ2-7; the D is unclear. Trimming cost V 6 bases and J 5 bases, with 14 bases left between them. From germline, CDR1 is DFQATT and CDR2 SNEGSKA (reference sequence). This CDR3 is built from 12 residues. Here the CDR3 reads CSALSAPHEQYF. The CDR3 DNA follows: TGCAGTGCCCTGAGTGCCCCCCACGAGCAGTACTTC.

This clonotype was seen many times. The CDR3 coding sequence is TGTGCCACCAGCGACCGACGACAGTTCTACGAGCAGTACTTC. Translation gives CATSDRRQFYEQYF. This chain uses TRBV15 with TRBJ2-7; perhaps TRBD1 as D (5 bases). The CDR3 extends over 14 amino acids. In germline, CDR1 is LNHNV, CDR2 YYDKDF (reference sequence). Trimming stripped 5 bases from V and 3 bases from J, with 14 bases between.

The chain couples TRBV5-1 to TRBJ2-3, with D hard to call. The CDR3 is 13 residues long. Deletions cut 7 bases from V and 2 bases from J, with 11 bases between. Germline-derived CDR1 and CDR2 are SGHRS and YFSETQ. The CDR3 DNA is TGCGCCAGCTTGAATGATAACACAGATACGCAGTATTTT. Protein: CASLNDNTDTQYF.

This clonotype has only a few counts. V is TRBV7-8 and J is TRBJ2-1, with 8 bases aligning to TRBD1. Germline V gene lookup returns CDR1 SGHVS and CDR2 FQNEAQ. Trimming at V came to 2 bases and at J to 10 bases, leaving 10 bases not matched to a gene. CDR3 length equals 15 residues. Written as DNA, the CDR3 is TGTGCCAGCAGCTTAATGGTCGGACAGGGTTACGAGCAGTTCTTC. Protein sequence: CASSLMVGQGYEQFF.